This T cell receptor beta chain is from a study of blood T cell repertoires in COVID-19. Overall study context: COVID-19 samples from acute and convalescent phases originated in the United States, Italy and Spain.

Germline CDR1 is MDHEN and CDR2 is SYDVKM. The CDR3 totals 16 residues. Deletions cut 8 bases from V and 0 bases from J, with 20 bases between. Some clones are missing from TCRdb's copy, which holds only in-frame ones; the method was immunoSEQ multiplex PCR. The sample lists 240,000 or so clones, about 80% seen once, with under 2% in the top ten. The chain uses TRBV28 and TRBJ2-7, with D tentatively TRBD1 (6 bases). The sample taken for sequencing was peripheral blood. The source of this sequence is a woman older than 75 with acute or convalescent COVID-19. Here the CDR3 DNA reads TGTGCCAGCGAGGGGGAGCGGAGCTACCACTCCTACGAGCAGTACTTC. Protein sequence: CASEGERSYHSYEQYF.